Shown below are 17 T cell receptor beta chains from a single sample sequenced in a study of naive and memory T cell subsets. General study findings and limits: Possibly reflecting memory cells re-expressing CD45RA, a few larger clonotypes occurred in naive repertoires, especially CD8.

Their antigens are not known. Both TRBC1 and TRBC2 were covered by a beta constant-region primer of two equimolar oligonucleotides. Ligated cDNA was amplified by four rounds of PCR with nested alpha and beta constant-region primers and SP2. TCRdb processed the UMI-ligation and nested PCR reads anew with MiXCR; each CDR3 protein has one entry. The table lists around 160,000 distinct CDR3 sequences, under 25% of them singletons. Source material: naive CD4+ T cells from blood. The receptor set was obtained from a human donor in good health.

This clonotype was recorded many times. This chain joins TRBV28 and TRBJ2-1; D unresolved. V lost 4 bases to trimming and J lost 5 bases, with 12 bases between them. Germline values: CDR1 MDHEN, CDR2 SYDVKM. The CDR3 is made up of 14 amino acids. CDR3 region: CASSYSPVNNEQFF. The DNA for the CDR3 is TGTGCCAGCAGTTACTCTCCAGTTAACAATGAGCAGTTCTTC.

This clonotype was counted between two and nine times. V gene TRBV3-1 combines with J gene TRBJ2-3, with D tentatively TRBD2 (5 bases). Germline CDR1 is LGHDT and CDR2 is YNNKEL (reference sequence). The CDR3 consists of 15 residues. The ends were cut back, 0 bases at V and 3 bases at J, with 10 bases in the middle. The CDR3 loop is CASSQDYGETDTQYF. In DNA form, the CDR3 reads TGTGCCAGCAGCCAAGATTACGGGGAAACAGATACGCAGTATTTT.

The chain has TRBV7-2 and TRBJ2-7; unclear D gene. CDR3 size: 14 residues. Trimming removed 5 bases at V and 1 base at J, with 12 bases between. CDR1 is SGHTA, CDR2 FQGNSA, per germline. CDR3: CASSRNLGSYEQYF. The CDR3 bases are TGTGCCAGCAGCCGTAACTTGGGGTCCTACGAGCAGTACTTC.

This clonotype was observed a few times. The V gene is TRBV6-1, the J gene TRBJ1-5; D is perhaps TRBD1 (5 bases). V gave up 7 bases and J gave up 3 bases, with 13 bases separating them. The germline gives CDR1 MNHNS, CDR2 SASEGT. The CDR3 contains 14 residues. In nucleotides, the CDR3 is TGTGCCAGCATCCTTGACAGTTTCAATCAGCCCCAGCATTTT. Its protein product is CASILDSFNQPQHF.

This clonotype was observed a few times. V usage is TRBV14 and J usage is TRBJ2-2, with 10 bases identical to TRBD2. The ends lost 2 bases at V and 5 bases at J; junction bases unmatched: 14. The germline V gene encodes CDR1 SGHDN and CDR2 FVKESK. This CDR3 contains 19 residues. CDR3 DNA sequence: TGTGCCAGCAGCCAACCCTCTCGCAACCTAGCGGGAGCTACCGGGGAGCTGTTTTTT. Translating it yields CASSQPSRNLAGATGELFF. Using reference TRBV14 and TRBJ2-2 for the parts outside the CDR3, the full variable domain is EAGVTQFPSHSVIEKGQTVTLRCDPISGHDNLYWYRRVMGKEIKFLLHFVKESKQDESGMPNNRFLAERTGGTYSTLKVQPAELEDSGVYFCASSQPSRNLAGATGELFFGEGSRLTVL.

The chain carries TRBV7-2 and TRBJ2-1; D possibly corresponds to TRBD2 (6 bases). This CDR3 is 14 amino acids long. Germline lookup yields CDR1 SGHTA and CDR2 FQGNSA. Trimming cost V 6 bases and J 4 bases, with 13 bases left between them. CDR3 in amino acids: CASRLGLAYNEQFF. The CDR3 DNA follows: TGTGCCAGCAGGTTGGGGCTAGCGTACAATGAGCAGTTCTTC.

The chain employs TRBV20-1 and TRBJ1-1; possibly TRBD1 for D (6 bases). The length of the CDR3 is 16 residues. Germline-derived CDR1 and CDR2 are DFQATT and SNEGSKA (reference sequence). V was pared by 0 bases and J by 2 bases, with 16 bases between. In DNA, the CDR3 is TGCAGTGCTAGAGATAGTCCGGGACACCACAACACTGAAGCTTTCTTT. Translating it yields CSARDSPGHHNTEAFF.

This clonotype appeared many times. This rearrangement joins TRBV7-8 to TRBJ1-5; 9 bases match TRBD1. Trimming at V came to 5 bases and at J to 7 bases, leaving 18 bases not matched to a gene. Germline V gene data show CDR1 as SGHVS and CDR2 as FQNEAQ. This CDR3 has 18 residues. CDR3 DNA sequence: TGTGCCAGCAGCCATAGGAGTAGGGGACAGGGAAAAGAACAGCCCCAGCATTTT. It yields the protein CASSHRSRGQGKEQPQHF.

The CDR3 loop is CASFTGTGEIGTEAFF. Here the CDR3 DNA reads TGTGCCAGCTTCACAGGGACAGGGGAGATAGGCACTGAAGCTTTCTTT. The rearrangement links TRBV18 to TRBJ1-1; 10 nucleotides agree with TRBD1. V was pared by 7 bases and J by 4 bases, with 12 bases of the junction left unmatched. Germline-derived CDR1 and CDR2 are KGHSH and LQKENI. There are 16 residues in the CDR3.

The V gene is TRBV15, the J gene TRBJ1-4; D is unclear. CDR1 and CDR2 (germline): LNHNV, YYDKDF (reference sequence). V was cut by 2 bases and J by 4 bases, with 2 bases left in between. This CDR3 spans 12 amino acids. The CDR3 nucleotides are TGTGCCACCAGCAGACTTAATGAAAAACTGTTTTTT. It translates to CATSRLNEKLFF.

In its sample, this clonotype was seen once. The chain carries TRBV20-1 and TRBJ1-5; the D is unclear. Germline V gene sequence: CDR1 DFQATT, CDR2 SNEGSKA (reference sequence). The CDR3 extends over 9 amino acids. The germline V and J ends were trimmed by 6 bases and 7 bases, with 4 bases remaining between them. The CDR3 is CSAGQPQHF. CDR3 in DNA: TGCAGTGCCGGACAGCCCCAGCATTTT.

The chain recombines TRBV6-5 with TRBJ1-1; D remains unclear. There are 15 residues in the CDR3. CDR1 and CDR2 (germline): MNHEY, SVGAGI. The V end lost 10 bases, the J end lost 7 bases, and 25 bases lay between the germline ends. The DNA of the CDR3 is TGTGCCATCCGGCGGGTCCGGGCGCCGGTACATGAAGCTTTCTTT. Residues: CAIRRVRAPVHEAFF.

The chain has TRBV12-3 or TRBV12-4 and TRBJ1-3; D is undetermined. The CDR3 spans 15 residues. Trimming stripped 6 bases from V and 0 bases from J, with 12 bases between. CDR3: CASRPRWSSGNTIYF. CDR3 bases: TGTGCCAGCAGACCCCGGTGGAGCTCTGGAAACACCATATATTTT.

The chain carries TRBV28 and TRBJ2-7; D might be TRBD1 or TRBD2, each matching 5 bases. This CDR3 spans 13 amino acids. Germline CDR1 is MDHEN and CDR2 is SYDVKM. The ends were cut back, 10 bases at V and 4 bases at J, with 17 bases in the middle. The CDR3 nucleotides read TGTGCCACCGGGACCCACTTGGGGTACGAGCAGTACTTC. Translating it yields CATGTHLGYEQYF.

V and J are TRBV6-2 or TRBV6-3 and TRBJ2-4; D not resolved. The CDR3 totals 12 residues. The V end was cut by 0 bases, the J end by 7 bases, with 4 bases between. The germline gives CDR1 MNHEY, CDR2 SVGEGT. This chain's CDR3 is CASSYSVNIQYF. The CDR3 nucleotides are TGTGCCAGCAGTTACTCGGTGAACATTCAGTACTTC.

Ten or more counts support this clonotype. This chain connects TRBV4-2 to TRBJ2-1; D not certain. Germline-derived CDR1 and CDR2 are LGHNA and YNFKEQ. The V end lost 3 bases, the J end lost 5 bases, and 17 bases lay between the germline ends. This CDR3 is built from 16 residues. The CDR3 region is CASSHAGRSFNNEQFF. The CDR3, as DNA: TGTGCCAGCAGCCACGCCGGCAGATCGTTCAACAATGAGCAGTTCTTC.

The sample holds many counts of this clonotype. The V call is TRBV12-3 or TRBV12-4, the J call TRBJ2-1; 15 bases are shared with TRBD2. Trimming cost V 6 bases and J 9 bases; bases outside gene matches: 9. The CDR3 contains 16 residues. The CDR3 DNA follows: TGTGCCAGCAGCAAATTGGGACTAGCGGGAGGATTTGAGCAGTTCTTC. Translating gives CASSKLGLAGGFEQFF.